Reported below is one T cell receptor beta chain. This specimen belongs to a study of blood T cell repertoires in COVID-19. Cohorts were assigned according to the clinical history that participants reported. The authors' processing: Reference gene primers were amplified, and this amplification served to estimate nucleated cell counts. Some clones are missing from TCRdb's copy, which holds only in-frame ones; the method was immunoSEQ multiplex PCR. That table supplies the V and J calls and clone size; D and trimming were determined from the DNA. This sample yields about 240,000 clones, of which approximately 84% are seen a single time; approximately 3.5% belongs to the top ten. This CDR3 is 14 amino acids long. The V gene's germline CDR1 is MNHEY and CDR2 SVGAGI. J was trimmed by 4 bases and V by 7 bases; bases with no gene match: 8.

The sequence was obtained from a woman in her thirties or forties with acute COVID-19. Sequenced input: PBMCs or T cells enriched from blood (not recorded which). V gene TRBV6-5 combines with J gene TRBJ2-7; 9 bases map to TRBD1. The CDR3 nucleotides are TGTGCCAGCAAAAGGACAGGGGTCGTATACGAGCAGTACTTC. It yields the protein CASKRTGVVYEQYF.